This T cell receptor (beta chain) emerged from a study of cytomegalovirus exposure and HLA in healthy donors. All the people who gave samples were healthy bone marrow donors. The PCR had 60 Vbeta and 13 Jbeta primers. Repertoires were generated with immunoSEQ multiplex PCR, while TCRdb's copy carries only in-frame clones and drops some. In the table there are 280,000 or so clones, around 90% of which are singletons. Germline CDR1 is SGHNT and CDR2 is YYREEE (reference sequence). Trimming took 1 base from V and 4 from J; bases not matched to a gene: 7. The CDR3 has 15 amino acids. V gene TRBV5-4 combines with J gene TRBJ1-2; 7 bases agree with TRBD1. Input material: PBMCs. This receptor was taken from a woman aged 18-35 years in good health and CMV-seronegative. The CDR3 reads CASSLSMTGLYGYTF. The CDR3 region has the DNA TGTGCCAGCAGCTTGTCGATGACAGGGCTCTATGGCTACACCTTC.